The clone carrying this TCR beta chain has more than one count but fewer than ten. The antigen remains unidentified. The sample is drawn from a study of Graves' ophthalmopathy and Graves' hyperthyroidism. The study, taken as a whole, reports: The study's model predicted ophthalmopathy progression at about 71% sensitivity and approximately 78% specificity.

The authors amplified TCR beta CDR3 regions, and they did so from RNA transcripts for repertoire sequencing. A first-round RT-PCR used HTBI primers, followed by a second-round multiplex PCR. TCRdb re-derived calls from the multiplex PCR reads in MiXCR, one entry per CDR3 protein. The profile shows about 230,000 distinct CDR3 sequences, about 46% of them singletons. Germline V gives CDR1 SGHTA, CDR2 FQGNSA. CDR3 length: 14 amino acids. Trimming shortened V by 1 base and J by 2 bases, and 8 bases separated the two germline ends. This clonotype was obtained from an adult man with Graves' ophthalmopathy. The V call is TRBV7-2, the J call TRBJ2-5, with TRBD1 as a possible D gene (5 bases). The sequenced sample was peripheral blood. CDR3 nucleotides: TGTGCCAGCAGCTTAGTCCGGACACAAGAGACCCAGTACTTC. Translating it yields CASSLVRTQETQYF.